What follows is one T cell receptor beta chain and its context. Its antigen remains unidentified. The sample carries other DNA sequences with the same CDR3. The PCR used 60 Vbeta and 13 Jbeta primers. Here immunoSEQ multiplex PCR was the method, and the copy in TCRdb shows in-frame clones only, minus some. The sample lists 75,000 to 90,000 clones, 70% to 80% occurring once. This CDR3 comprises 15 residues. V shed 0 bases, J shed 5 bases, and the junction held 6 bases outside the gene matches. Per the germline V gene, CDR1 is MNHEY and CDR2 is SVGAGI. The sample originates from a study of cytomegalovirus exposure and HLA in healthy donors. Findings of the study overall: The Asian-associated ancestry cluster reportedly had fewer N-insertions than the approximately 630-donor mean in a later analysis. Sequencing probably produced one cluster of sequence variants that were highly shared.

Sampled while nominally healthy, donors likely had unrecorded immune exposures. This TCR came from a human donor in good health. V is TRBV6-5 and J is TRBJ1-2; 7 positions match TRBD1. Sample: PBMCs. The CDR3 sequence: CASSYSGRGTYGYTF. The CDR3 DNA reads TGTGCCAGCAGTTACTCTGGCAGGGGGACGTATGGCTACACCTTC.